This T cell receptor beta chain was sequenced during a study of T cells in Graves' hyperthyroidism and ophthalmopathy. Study-level points and caveats: The majority of expanded thyroid clonotypes above 0.001 also appeared in blood.

RNA transcripts served as the template for amplifying TCR beta CDR3 regions. The HTBI primer set was used in a first-round RT-PCR of the TCR CDR3. In TCRdb, the multiplex PCR reads were re-called with MiXCR into one record per CDR3 protein. The profile shows 640,000 or so distinct CDR3 sequences, roughly 14% of them singletons. Uncontrolled infections, other autoimmune diseases, pregnancy or lactation led to exclusion of patients. The germline gives CDR1 SGHRS, CDR2 YFSETQ. The CDR3 loop spans 12 amino acids. V gave up 0 bases and J gave up 10 bases, with 8 bases separating them. Concerning this clonotype itself: Its specificity is not known.

The sample consisted of blood. This receptor was taken from a middle-aged woman with Graves' ophthalmopathy. This sequence joins TRBV5-1 and TRBJ2-1, with no clear D. The CDR3 loop is CASSLVFDEQFF. DNA for the CDR3: TGCGCCAGCAGCTTGGTATTCGACGAGCAGTTCTTC.